These 17 T cell receptor beta chains originate from one sample sequenced in a study of cytomegalovirus exposure and HLA in healthy donors. Profiled with immunoSEQ multiplex PCR; TCRdb holds only in-frame clones, not every one. Found here are about 250,000 clones, more than 85% of them singletons; the top ten hold around 11%. The material sequenced was PBMCs. The origin of the receptors is a man younger than 35 in good health and CMV-seropositive.

The V and J genes are TRBV9 and TRBJ1-2; 9 nucleotides match TRBD1. The J segment lost 5 bases and the V segment lost 4 bases, leaving 6 bases of the junction unmatched. The CDR3 sequence is 14 residues long. The germline V gene encodes CDR1 SGDLS and CDR2 YYNGEE. This CDR3 is CASSPGDREYGYTF. In DNA, the CDR3 is TGTGCCAGCAGCCCCGGGGACAGGGAGTATGGCTACACCTTC.

This chain joins TRBV9 and TRBJ2-2; D is possibly TRBD1 or TRBD2 (5 bases each). The CDR3 is 16 amino acids. The germline gives CDR1 SGDLS, CDR2 YYNGEE. The ends were cut back, 3 bases at V and 3 bases at J, with 15 bases in the middle. CDR3 region: CASSEQTGTYTGELFF. In DNA, the CDR3 is TGTGCCAGCAGCGAGCAGACCGGGACCTACACCGGGGAGCTGTTTTTT.

The chain employs TRBV30 and TRBJ2-3; D is unresolved. Trimming took off 3 bases at V and 8 bases at J, with 15 bases between the two ends. The CDR3 sequence is 13 residues long. Germline CDR1 and CDR2: GTSNPN and SVGIG (reference sequence). The CDR3 nucleotides are TGTGCCTGGAGCCTTAAAGGAGATGGTACGCAGTATTTT. It translates to CAWSLKGDGTQYF.

V and J are TRBV7-2 and TRBJ1-1, with 8 bases aligning to TRBD1. Germline V lookup: CDR1 SGHTA, CDR2 FQGNSA. The CDR3 covers 13 residues. Germline trimming cut 6 bases from V and 5 bases from J; bases unmatched to any gene: 5. CDR3 DNA: TGTGCCAGCAGGCGGACAGGGAGGACTGAAGCTTTCTTT. Its translation is CASRRTGRTEAFF.

This chain links TRBV5-1 with TRBJ1-1; TRBD1 is a possible D gene (5 bases). Germline lookup yields CDR1 SGHRS and CDR2 YFSETQ. The CDR3 length is 15 residues. The V gene lost 2 bases and the J gene lost 4 bases, with 15 bases spanning the gap. The chain's CDR3 is CASSLGDFVGTEAFF. The DNA for the CDR3 is TGCGCCAGCAGCTTAGGGGACTTCGTAGGCACTGAAGCTTTCTTT.

This clone came up a few times. The chain couples TRBV19 to TRBJ2-5; D remains unclear. The germline CDR1 and CDR2 sequences are LNHDA and SQIVND (reference sequence). V dropped 3 bases and J dropped 4 bases, with 9 bases sitting between them. The CDR3 sequence is 13 residues long. The DNA of the CDR3 is TGTGCCAGTAGTATCGAATCGGGAGAGACCCAGTACTTC. Translating it yields CASSIESGETQYF.

The gene calls are TRBV29-1 and TRBJ1-4, with 10 bases identical to TRBD1. The CDR3 runs to 18 residues. V lost 4 bases and J lost 7; bases outside the gene matches: 18. Germline loops: CDR1 SQVTM, CDR2 ANQGSEA. DNA of the CDR3: TGCAGCGTTGCGGTCGCCCCCGGGACAGGGGTGAGAGGTGAAAAACTGTTTTTT. Translation gives CSVAVAPGTGVRGEKLFF.

This clone was seen a few times. V gene TRBV7-2 combines with J gene TRBJ1-1; D call uncertain. Germline CDR1 and CDR2: SGHTA and FQGNSA. The CDR3 spans 14 residues. Trimming removed 2 bases from V and 0 bases from J, with 7 bases in between. For the CDR3, the DNA is TGTGCCAGCAGCTTACACTCCTTGAACACTGAAGCTTTCTTT. Its protein is CASSLHSLNTEAFF.

The chain uses TRBV6-5 and TRBJ1-3; D is possibly TRBD1 (5 bases). The CDR3 has 15 residues. Germline loops: CDR1 MNHEY, CDR2 SVGAGI. V shed 2 bases and J shed 0 bases, with 8 bases lying between them. This chain's CDR3 is CASSYGAGSGNTIYF. As DNA, the CDR3 is TGTGCCAGCAGTTACGGGGCAGGCTCTGGAAACACCATATATTTT.

J is TRBJ2-1 and V is TRBV10-3, with D possibly being TRBD1 (6 bases). This CDR3 has 19 residues. Germline lookup yields CDR1 ENHRY and CDR2 SYGVKD. V lost 3 bases and J lost 12, with 33 bases in between. The CDR3 region has the DNA TGTGCCATCAGTGAAACAGGGATAGCTCCTACAATGAGCAGGTCTACGCAGTTCTTC. Translation gives CAISETGIAPTMSRSTQFF.

The CDR3 region has the DNA TGTGCCAGCAGTTCGGGACTAGACGAGGAGACCCAGTACTTC. Residues: CASSSGLDEETQYF. The rearrangement uses TRBV27 and TRBJ2-5; TRBD2 aligns across 8 bases. The CDR3 extends over 14 amino acids. The J segment lost 5 bases and the V segment lost 4 bases, leaving 6 bases of the junction unmatched. CDR1 is MNHEY and CDR2 is SMNVEV in the germline V gene (reference sequence).

V is TRBV5-1 and J is TRBJ2-2; 8 nucleotides align to TRBD1. The V segment lost 4 bases and the J segment 2 bases; nucleotides outside the gene matches: 1. Germline V gives CDR1 SGHRS, CDR2 YFSETQ. The CDR3 has 14 residues. In DNA form, the CDR3 reads TGCGCCAGCAGCGGACAGGGAAACACCGGGGAGCTGTTTTTT. It translates to CASSGQGNTGELFF.

V usage is TRBV29-1 and J usage is TRBJ2-2; D might be TRBD2 (5 bases). Germline values: CDR1 SQVTM, CDR2 ANQGSEA. This CDR3 region has 13 residues. The V end lost 6 bases, the J end lost 5 bases, and 13 bases lay between the germline ends. CDR3 region: CSVAGEGTGELFF. As DNA, the CDR3 is TGCAGCGTGGCCGGGGAAGGGACCGGGGAGCTGTTTTTT.

This chain links TRBV5-1 with TRBJ1-2, with D tentatively TRBD1 (6 bases). The CDR3 loop spans 14 amino acids. Germline V gene data show CDR1 as SGHRS and CDR2 as YFSETQ. The germline V and J ends were trimmed by 0 bases and 6 bases, with 12 bases remaining between them. The CDR3 reads CASSLGHRDDGYTF. The CDR3 DNA reads as TGCGCCAGCAGCTTGGGGCACAGGGATGATGGCTACACCTTC.

The V gene is TRBV7-8, the J gene TRBJ1-1; D is uncertain. In germline, CDR1 is SGHVS, CDR2 FQNEAQ. The CDR3 is 13 residues long. Trimming removed 5 bases from V and 5 bases from J, with 12 bases in between. The CDR3 DNA reads TGTGCCAGCAGCCCTACCGGTAATACTGAAGCTTTCTTT. This encodes CASSPTGNTEAFF.

Only one count was recorded for this clone. V is TRBV6-1 and J is TRBJ2-3, with 9 bases identical to TRBD1. The germline CDR1 and CDR2 sequences are MNHNS and SASEGT. Trimming at V came to 3 bases and at J to 2 bases, leaving 6 bases not matched to a gene. The CDR3 has 16 amino acids. For the CDR3, the DNA is TGTGCCAGCAGTGATCCGACAGGGGGGATCACAGATACGCAGTATTTT. It is translated as CASSDPTGGITDTQYF.

This chain uses TRBV27 with TRBJ2-7, with 8 bases matching TRBD2. The J segment lost 3 bases and the V segment lost 6 bases, leaving 10 bases of the junction unmatched. CDR3 size: 15 residues. Germline CDR1 and CDR2: MNHEY and SMNVEV (reference sequence). The CDR3 DNA reads as TGTGCCAGCAGAGCCGCGGGAGGACTCCACTACGAGCAGTACTTC. Its protein is CASRAAGGLHYEQYF.